This passage covers 20 T cell receptor beta chains from one sample sequenced in a study of blood T cell repertoires in COVID-19. Sequenced by immunoSEQ multiplex PCR; TCRdb stores in-frame clones only, minus some. Here the sample spans about 100,000 clones, over 80% being singletons. Source material: peripheral blood. The source of these receptors is a woman aged 65 to 85 with acute or convalescent COVID-19.

The V call is TRBV10-3, the J call TRBJ2-3; D possibly corresponds to TRBD1 (5 bases). The CDR3 runs 16 residues. Trimming pared 0 bases from V and 1 base from J, leaving 11 bases between. Germline V gives CDR1 ENHRY, CDR2 SYGVKD. Here the CDR3 reads CAISESKGYGTDTQYF. The CDR3, as DNA: TGTGCCATCAGTGAGTCCAAGGGGTACGGCACAGATACGCAGTATTTT.

This clone was detected only a few times. J is TRBJ2-7 and V is TRBV28; 14 bases line up with TRBD2. CDR1 is MDHEN and CDR2 is SYDVKM in the germline V gene. J gave up 2 bases and V 4 bases, and 10 bases lay outside the gene matches. CDR3 length: 18 residues. The CDR3 DNA sequence: TGTGCCAGCAGTTGGGGGGGACTAGCGGGAGCCATCACCTACGAGCAGTACTTC. Residues: CASSWGGLAGAITYEQYF.

The chain carries TRBV19 and TRBJ1-4, with TRBD1 as a possible D gene (5 bases). Germline CDR1 LNHDA, CDR2 SQIVND (reference sequence). The V and J ends lost 5 bases and 5 bases respectively, with 15 bases between them. CDR3 length: 15 residues. The CDR3, as DNA: TGTGCCAGTAGTCCCCCCGCGGGACGCAATGAAAAACTGTTTTTT. The encoded protein is CASSPPAGRNEKLFF.

The rearrangement links TRBV3-1 (or the pseudogene TRBV3-2) to TRBJ1-1; D gene ambiguous. V dropped 6 bases and J dropped 1 base, with 9 bases sitting between them. This CDR3 has 13 amino acids. Germline V gene sequence: CDR1 LGHDT, CDR2 YNNKEL (reference sequence). CDR3 protein: CASRKQENTEAFF. DNA for the CDR3: TGTGCCAGCAGGAAACAAGAGAACACTGAAGCTTTCTTT.

This clone was observed a few times. Other DNA sequences in this specimen translate into the identical CDR3. The chain joins TRBV9 to TRBJ2-3; D might be TRBD1 (5 bases). Trimming pared 1 base from V and 4 bases from J, leaving 7 bases between. The germline V gene encodes CDR1 SGDLS and CDR2 YYNGEE. The length of the CDR3 is 13 residues. Here the CDR3 reads CASSVQGPDTQYF. For the CDR3, the DNA is TGTGCCAGCAGCGTACAGGGTCCAGATACGCAGTATTTT. Full variable domain (missing parts from reference TRBV9 and TRBJ2-3): DSGVTQTPKHLITATGQRVTLRCSPRSGDLSVYWYQQSLDQGLQFLIQYYNGEERAKGNILERFSAQQFPDLHSELNLSSLELGDSALYFCASSVQGPDTQYFGPGTRLTVL.

The rearrangement links TRBV12-3 or TRBV12-4 to TRBJ1-5; D is possibly TRBD1 (6 bases). The CDR3 is 13 residues long. The V end lost 5 bases, the J end lost 6 bases, and 11 bases lay between the germline ends. The CDR3 loop is CASSPGAPQPQHF. The CDR3 DNA reads TGTGCCAGCAGTCCAGGGGCCCCTCAGCCCCAGCATTTT.

The chain combines TRBV7-3 with TRBJ1-1; TRBD1 matches 8 bases. The germline CDR1 and CDR2 sequences are SGHTA and FQGTGA. This CDR3 region has 13 residues. V lost 5 bases and J lost 4; bases outside the gene matches: 3. The CDR3 region has the DNA TGTGCCAGCAGCCTCACAGGGGGCACTGAAGCTTTCTTT. Translated, it gives CASSLTGGTEAFF.

V gene TRBV7-9 combines with J gene TRBJ1-6; no clear D gene. This CDR3 is 14 amino acids long. Trimming pared 2 bases from V and 9 bases from J, leaving 11 bases between. CDR1 is SEHNR and CDR2 is FQNEAQ in the germline V gene (reference sequence). In nucleotides, the CDR3 is TGTGCCAGCAGCTTAACAAGAGCGAGTTCACCCCTCCACTTT. Its translation is CASSLTRASSPLHF. Looking up the rest from reference TRBV7-9 and TRBJ1-6 gives the full variable domain: DTGVSQNPRHKITKRGQNVTFRCDPISEHNRLYWYRQTLGQGPEFLTYFQNEAQLEKSRLLSDRFSAERPKGSFSTLEIQRTEQGDSAMYLCASSLTRASSPLHFGNGTRLTVT.

The chain joins TRBV29-1 to TRBJ1-1; 7 bases agree with TRBD1. The J segment lost 1 base and the V segment lost 7 bases, leaving 6 bases of the junction unmatched. The CDR3 consists of 13 residues. Germline CDR1 and CDR2: SQVTM and ANQGSEA. CDR3 amino acids: CSAQGVGNTEAFF. CDR3 DNA: TGCAGCGCGCAGGGGGTCGGGAACACTGAAGCTTTCTTT. Filled out from reference TRBV29-1 and TRBJ1-1, the complete variable domain reads SAVISQKPSRDICQRGTSLTIQCQVDSQVTMMFWYRQQPGQSLTLIATANQGSEATYESGFVIDKFPISRPNLTFSTLTVSNMSPEDSSIYLCSAQGVGNTEAFFGQGTRLTVV.

The chain is built from TRBV28 and TRBJ2-1; TRBD1 matches at 7 bases. From germline, CDR1 is MDHEN and CDR2 SYDVKM. This CDR3 spans 15 amino acids. The V gene end was trimmed by 3 bases and the J gene end by 3 bases; junction bases not matched to a gene: 5. The CDR3 coding sequence is TGTGCCAGCAGTTTTTTGGGGACAGTCTACAATGAGCAGTTCTTC. Amino acids: CASSFLGTVYNEQFF.

This chain uses TRBV2 with TRBJ2-7, with TRBD2 matching 10 bases. CDR3 length: 18 residues. CDR1 is SNHLY and CDR2 is FYNNEI in the germline V gene. The ends lost 6 bases at V and 4 bases at J; junction bases unmatched: 18. This CDR3 is CASSSNSGRYSYGYEQYF. The CDR3 nucleotides are TGTGCCAGCAGCTCTAATAGCGGGAGGTATAGTTACGGGTACGAGCAGTACTTC.

There are a few counts of this clone. V gene TRBV25-1 combines with J gene TRBJ1-2, with unresolved D. The V gene's germline CDR1 is MGHDK and CDR2 SYGVNS. Trimming removed 8 bases from V and 3 bases from J, with 10 bases in between. This CDR3 has 12 residues. The CDR3 DNA is TGTGCCAGCGCTGACAACTACTATGGCTACACCTTC. This codes for CASADNYYGYTF.

In its sample, this clone was seen a few times. V is TRBV28 and J is TRBJ2-3; D not resolved. CDR1 and CDR2 (germline): MDHEN, SYDVKM. The CDR3 is made up of 16 amino acids. V lost 3 bases, J lost 0 bases, and 13 bases lay in between. DNA for the CDR3: TGTGCCAGCAGTTTCTTAGGAGCAGTAAGCACAGATACGCAGTATTTT. Translating it yields CASSFLGAVSTDTQYF.

The chain employs TRBV11-2 and TRBJ2-7, with TRBD1 matching over 7 bases. The CDR3 covers 15 residues. The J segment lost 2 bases and the V segment lost 5 bases, leaving 9 bases of the junction unmatched. Germline values: CDR1 SGHAT, CDR2 FQNNGV. The CDR3 spells CASSRGRQGAYEQYF. The CDR3 DNA sequence: TGTGCCAGCAGCCGTGGTCGGCAGGGGGCCTACGAGCAGTACTTC.

The V and J genes are TRBV5-1 and TRBJ1-3; 8 bases line up with TRBD1. This CDR3 has 14 residues. Germline trimming cut 7 bases from V and 0 bases from J; bases unmatched to any gene: 3. Germline V gene sequence: CDR1 SGHRS, CDR2 YFSETQ. CDR3 region: CASFDRGSGNTIYF. CDR3 nucleotide sequence: TGCGCCAGCTTCGACAGGGGCTCTGGAAACACCATATATTTT.

The V gene is TRBV7-2, the J gene TRBJ2-2; 10 nucleotides match TRBD2. Germline CDR1 reads SGHTA; CDR2 reads FQGNSA. The CDR3 spans 16 residues. The junction had 2 bases not matched to a gene; V was cut back by 3 bases and J by 1 base. The chain's CDR3 is CASSFSGGKNTGELFF. The CDR3 DNA follows: TGTGCCAGCAGCTTTAGCGGGGGGAAGAACACCGGGGAGCTGTTTTTT.

This clone was seen once. The chain employs TRBV21-1 and TRBJ2-5; the DNA was not used to check the table's D call, TRBD2. TRBV21-1 is a listed pseudogene. The CDR3 contains 16 residues. The CDR3 region has the DNA TGTGCCAGCAGCTTTCCGGGACTAGCGGGAGAAGAGACCCAGTACTTC. Its translation is CASSFPGLAGEETQYF.

This sequence joins TRBV10-3 and TRBJ2-2, with D uncertain. Trimming shortened V by 2 bases and J by 3 bases, and 4 bases separated the two germline ends. This CDR3 comprises 13 residues. Germline lookup yields CDR1 ENHRY and CDR2 SYGVKD. This CDR3 is CAISERDTGELFF. CDR3 sequence (DNA): TGTGCCATCAGTGAGCGGGACACCGGGGAGCTGTTTTTT.

The chain is built from TRBV10-3 and TRBJ2-6; 10 bases match TRBD2. The germline V gene has CDR1 ENHRY and CDR2 SYGVKD. The CDR3 spans 17 residues. V was pared by 8 bases and J by 2 bases, with 9 bases of the junction left unmatched. The CDR3 DNA is TGTGCCATCCGGGCTAGCGGGAGTAATACTGGGGCCAACGTCCTGACTTTC. Its translation is CAIRASGSNTGANVLTF.

In DNA form, the CDR3 reads TGTGCCAGCAGCCAATCTAGCGGACCTTACAATGAGCAGTTCTTC. This codes for CASSQSSGPYNEQFF. The chain joins TRBV4-2 to TRBJ2-1, with 7 bases identical to TRBD2. The CDR3 length is 15 residues. V trimming: 2 bases; J trimming: 4 bases; junction bases outside the gene matches: 5. Germline loops: CDR1 LGHNA, CDR2 YNFKEQ.